This record concerns one T cell receptor (beta chain) sequence. The antigen is not known. Primers included in the PCR were 60 Vbeta and 13 Jbeta primers. Assay used: immunoSEQ multiplex PCR; TCRdb lists only in-frame clones, some missing. This table has 85,000 to 90,000 clones, about 76% appearing once. The entry originates in a study of cytomegalovirus exposure and HLA in healthy donors. Study context: Earlier work reported about 110 million unique TCR beta sequences from some 170 million T cells. Early on, a data release was issued that held 80 million or so unique TCRs from HLA-typed donors.

Notes on the study in general: A few V segments could not be told apart, such as TRBV6-2 and TRBV6-3, and were left out. When a later analysis compared HLA-associated TCR beta chains with equally common others, the HLA-associated chains turned out to be more clonally expanded and to have lower generation probabilities.

Germline V CDR1 and CDR2: SGHRS, YFSETQ. Deletions cut 4 bases from V and 8 bases from J, with 9 bases between. This CDR3 contains 12 residues. The chain employs TRBV5-1 and TRBJ2-2, with D possibly being TRBD2 (5 bases). Input material: PBMCs. This receptor was obtained from a man aged 25-40 years in good health and CMV-seropositive. The CDR3 DNA is TGCGCCAGCAGCATCGAGCGGGGGGAGCTGTTTTTT. It is translated as CASSIERGELFF.